This T cell receptor beta chain was recorded in a study of cytomegalovirus exposure and HLA in healthy donors. Whole-study findings and limits: A prior analysis recorded that most TCR beta V segments were productive about 87% or about 30% of the time. Later work showed greater clonal expansion in HLA-associated TCR beta chains than in equally common others.

V was trimmed by 4 bases and J by 5 bases, leaving 14 bases between them. Germline-derived CDR1 and CDR2 are SEHNR and FQNEAQ (reference sequence). There are 14 residues in the CDR3. Unrecorded immune exposures were likely, despite nominal health at sampling. 13 Jbeta primers and 60 Vbeta primers were used for the PCR. Sequenced by immunoSEQ multiplex PCR; TCRdb stores in-frame clones only, minus some. The sample yields about 160,000 clones, around three quarters seen once. To note about this clone: Its antigen is undetermined. Other nucleotide sequences in the sample specify the same CDR3.

The J gene is TRBJ2-5, the V gene TRBV7-9; perhaps TRBD1 as D (5 bases). The sample comprised PBMCs. This clonotype was sampled from a man between 40 and 49 years old in good health and CMV-seronegative. This CDR3 reads CASSSPRGSETQYF. CDR3 in DNA: TGTGCCAGCAGCTCCCCAAGGGGCTCGGAGACCCAGTACTTC.